This is a list of T cell receptor beta chains from one sample in a study of cytomegalovirus exposure and HLA in healthy donors. The data were produced by immunoSEQ multiplex PCR, yet TCRdb's version contains in-frame clones alone and is incomplete. Among over 100,000 clones listed, around 84% were seen once. Material for sequencing was PBMCs. These TCRs come from a woman aged 25 to 39 in good health and CMV-seropositive. Both conserved end residues are part of each CDR3. Each record gives: D gene, J gene, V gene, clone size, CDR3 DNA, CDR3 protein. A D gene is named only where the DNA matches it firmly. Not all rows give a size; the values are once, few, many and, for expanded clones, a class.

d_gene: TRBD1
j_gene: TRBJ1-1
v_gene: TRBV7-9
abundance: -
CDR3nt: TGTTCCAGCAGCTTGTTAGGACAGGTCAGCACTGAAGCTTTCTTT
CDR3aa: CSSSLLGQVSTEAFF

d_gene: TRBD2
j_gene: TRBJ2-1
v_gene: TRBV5-5
abundance: -
CDR3nt: TGTGCCAGCAGCCGTGGTGTCTTTAGCGGGGGCCCCTTTCCGGGCAATGAGCAGTTCTTC
CDR3aa: CASSRGVFSGGPFPGNEQFF

d_gene: TRBD1
j_gene: TRBJ1-4
v_gene: TRBV7-3
abundance: -
CDR3nt: TGTGCCAGCAGCTTAGTAGCCTCCGGGACAGTCGATGAAAAACTGTTTTTT
CDR3aa: CASSLVASGTVDEKLFF

d_gene: -
j_gene: TRBJ2-7
v_gene: TRBV14
abundance: -
CDR3nt: TGTGCCAGCAGCCGAACAAGAGGGGGGGGCCACGAGCAGTACTTC
CDR3aa: CASSRTRGGGHEQYF

d_gene: -
j_gene: TRBJ1-3
v_gene: TRBV28
abundance: -
CDR3nt: TGTGCCAGCAGTTTAGGGGGCCTCGGAAACACCATATATTTT
CDR3aa: CASSLGGLGNTIYF

d_gene: -
j_gene: TRBJ1-4
v_gene: TRBV28
abundance: -
CDR3nt: TGTGCCAGCAGTTTAGGTCTGGAAAGGGGAAATGAAAAACTGTTTTTT
CDR3aa: CASSLGLERGNEKLFF

d_gene: TRBD1
j_gene: TRBJ1-2
v_gene: TRBV27
abundance: -
CDR3nt: TGTGCCAGCAGTGGGGGGACAGGTCTTCTCTATGGCTACACCTTC
CDR3aa: CASSGGTGLLYGYTF

d_gene: TRBD1
j_gene: TRBJ2-3
v_gene: TRBV5-4
abundance: -
CDR3nt: TGTGCCAGCAGCCCACAGGGGGCCAGTAAAGATACGCAGTATTTT
CDR3aa: CASSPQGASKDTQYF

d_gene: TRBD2
j_gene: TRBJ2-3
v_gene: TRBV29-1
abundance: -
CDR3nt: TGCAGCGTTGATTGGCGGGGGGGCCTGTTGGGCACAGATACGCAGTATTTT
CDR3aa: CSVDWRGGLLGTDTQYF

d_gene: -
j_gene: TRBJ1-2
v_gene: TRBV11-2
abundance: -
CDR3nt: TGTGCCAGCAGCTCGAGAAGAGTAACTAACTATGGCTACACCTTC
CDR3aa: CASSSRRVTNYGYTF

d_gene: -
j_gene: TRBJ2-5
v_gene: TRBV6-5
abundance: -
CDR3nt: TGTGCCAGCAAGGAGGGGGCGGGAGAGACCCAGTACTTC
CDR3aa: CASKEGAGETQYF

d_gene: -
j_gene: TRBJ2-2
v_gene: TRBV28
abundance: -
CDR3nt: TGTGCCAGCACCTACACCGGGGAGCTGTTTTTT
CDR3aa: CASTYTGELFF

d_gene: -
j_gene: TRBJ1-1
v_gene: TRBV6-1
abundance: once
CDR3nt: TGTGCCAGCAGTGTCAGGGGCGGGGGCACTGAAGCTTTCTTT
CDR3aa: CASSVRGGGTEAFF

d_gene: -
j_gene: TRBJ2-1
v_gene: TRBV5-1
abundance: -
CDR3nt: TGCGCCAGCAGCTACACCTCAGTCATGGCTGGGGGCGAAGGGCAGTTCTTC
CDR3aa: CASSYTSVMAGGEGQFF

d_gene: TRBD1
j_gene: TRBJ2-1
v_gene: TRBV2
abundance: -
CDR3nt: TGTGCCAGCAGCGCAAGACAACAGGGGGTTGAGCAGTTCTTC
CDR3aa: CASSARQQGVEQFF

d_gene: -
j_gene: TRBJ1-1
v_gene: TRBV2
abundance: few
CDR3nt: TGTGCCAGCAGTGTACAGGTCTCGGGGGGTGAAGCTTTCTTT
CDR3aa: CASSVQVSGGEAFF

d_gene: TRBD2
j_gene: TRBJ2-1
v_gene: TRBV13
abundance: few
CDR3nt: TGTGCCAGCAGCTCGGGACTAGCGGGGGGAGTGTACTACAATGAGCAGTTCTTC
CDR3aa: CASSSGLAGGVYYNEQFF

d_gene: -
j_gene: TRBJ1-1
v_gene: TRBV5-1
abundance: -
CDR3nt: TGCGCCAGCAGCTTGGGGCAGGCCAACACTGAAGCTTTCTTT
CDR3aa: CASSLGQANTEAFF

d_gene: TRBD1
j_gene: TRBJ2-7
v_gene: TRBV7-9
abundance: -
CDR3nt: TGTGCCAGCAGCCATCGACAGGGGGGCTACGAGCAGTACTTC
CDR3aa: CASSHRQGGYEQYF

d_gene: -
j_gene: TRBJ1-2
v_gene: TRBV2
abundance: -
CDR3nt: TGTGCCAGCAGGGCCGACGGGAACTATGGCTACACCTTC
CDR3aa: CASRADGNYGYTF

d_gene: TRBD1
j_gene: TRBJ2-1
v_gene: TRBV10-3
abundance: -
CDR3nt: TGTGCCATCAGTGGAAGCCGTGGGACAGAGGGCAATGAGCAGTTCTTC
CDR3aa: CAISGSRGTEGNEQFF

d_gene: TRBD1
j_gene: TRBJ1-1
v_gene: TRBV7-9
abundance: -
CDR3nt: TGTGCCAGCAGCGGGGGACAGGCCGGGAACACTGAAGCTTTCTTT
CDR3aa: CASSGGQAGNTEAFF

d_gene: -
j_gene: TRBJ2-5
v_gene: TRBV5-1
abundance: once
CDR3nt: TGCGCCAGCAGCTTAAATTCATACAAGCAAGAGACCCAGTACTTC
CDR3aa: CASSLNSYKQETQYF

d_gene: -
j_gene: TRBJ1-6
v_gene: TRBV6-5
abundance: -
CDR3nt: TGTGCCAGCGGGAGGGGAGAGAATTCACCCCTCCACTTT
CDR3aa: CASGRGENSPLHF

d_gene: -
j_gene: TRBJ2-7
v_gene: TRBV29-1
abundance: -
CDR3nt: TGCAGCGTTCCACAGGGCCACGAGCAGTACTTC
CDR3aa: CSVPQGHEQYF

d_gene: TRBD2
j_gene: TRBJ2-3
v_gene: TRBV13
abundance: -
CDR3nt: TGTGCCAGCAGCTTAAGACTAGCGGGGAACACAGATACGCAGTATTTT
CDR3aa: CASSLRLAGNTDTQYF

d_gene: -
j_gene: TRBJ2-5
v_gene: TRBV7-2
abundance: -
CDR3nt: TGTGCCAGCAGCTTAGGGACCGGAGGGTCAGAGACCCAGTACTTC
CDR3aa: CASSLGTGGSETQYF

d_gene: TRBD2
j_gene: TRBJ2-7
v_gene: TRBV10-3
abundance: -
CDR3nt: TGTGCCATCGGTGGAACTGGGCTAGCGGACCCACGGTACGAGCAGTACTTC
CDR3aa: CAIGGTGLADPRYEQYF

d_gene: TRBD2
j_gene: TRBJ2-1
v_gene: TRBV5-1
abundance: once
CDR3nt: TGCGCCAGCAGCTTGGCCGTAACTAGCGGGGGAAGCTCCTACAATGAGCAGTTCTTC
CDR3aa: CASSLAVTSGGSSYNEQFF

d_gene: -
j_gene: TRBJ1-2
v_gene: TRBV5-6
abundance: -
CDR3nt: TGTGCCAGCAGCTTGGAACAGGCCTCCGGTGGCTACACCTTC
CDR3aa: CASSLEQASGGYTF

d_gene: -
j_gene: TRBJ1-2
v_gene: TRBV7-2
abundance: -
CDR3nt: TGTGCCAGCAGCCCGAGCTATGGCTACACCTTC
CDR3aa: CASSPSYGYTF

d_gene: TRBD2
j_gene: TRBJ2-7
v_gene: TRBV19
abundance: -
CDR3nt: TGTGCCAGTAGGACTAGCGGGGGCTCCTACGAGCAGTACTTC
CDR3aa: CASRTSGGSYEQYF

d_gene: -
j_gene: TRBJ1-5
v_gene: TRBV5-1
abundance: -
CDR3nt: TGCGCCAGCAGCTTGGTCGGGGATAGCAATCAGCCCCAGCATTTT
CDR3aa: CASSLVGDSNQPQHF

d_gene: -
j_gene: TRBJ1-1
v_gene: TRBV5-5
abundance: -
CDR3nt: TGTGCCAGCAGCCGACAGAGGGAAGCTTTCTTT
CDR3aa: CASSRQREAFF

d_gene: -
j_gene: TRBJ2-2
v_gene: TRBV9
abundance: -
CDR3nt: TGTGCCAGCAGCGTAACCCCGGAGGCCTCTGGCGGGGAGCTGTTTTTT
CDR3aa: CASSVTPEASGGELFF

d_gene: TRBD2
j_gene: TRBJ2-1
v_gene: TRBV10-1
abundance: -
CDR3nt: TGCGCCAGCAAAAAGCGGGACCCCTACAATGAGCAGTTCTTC
CDR3aa: CASKKRDPYNEQFF

d_gene: -
j_gene: TRBJ2-4
v_gene: TRBV7-9
abundance: -
CDR3nt: TGTGCCAGCAGCTTAGGCCTAGGAGGCAAAAACATTCAGTACTTC
CDR3aa: CASSLGLGGKNIQYF

d_gene: TRBD2
j_gene: TRBJ2-1
v_gene: TRBV29-1
abundance: -
CDR3nt: TGCAGCGCCCGGGAGGTCGATGAGCAGTTCTTC
CDR3aa: CSAREVDEQFF

d_gene: -
j_gene: TRBJ2-3
v_gene: TRBV15
abundance: -
CDR3nt: TGTGCCACCAGCAGAGATGGGGGGGGCCGGGTAGGTACGCAGTATTTT
CDR3aa: CATSRDGGGRVGTQYF

d_gene: TRBD2
j_gene: TRBJ2-7
v_gene: TRBV7-2
abundance: once
CDR3nt: TGTGCCAGCAGCCGGGGGACTAGCGTCAGCTACGAGCAGTACTTC
CDR3aa: CASSRGTSVSYEQYF

d_gene: -
j_gene: TRBJ1-1
v_gene: TRBV9
abundance: -
CDR3nt: TGTGCCAGCAGCGTGGTAGGAGGATGGAACACTGAAGCTTTCTTT
CDR3aa: CASSVVGGWNTEAFF

d_gene: -
j_gene: TRBJ1-1
v_gene: TRBV6-1
abundance: once
CDR3nt: TGTGCCAGCAGTGAAGATTGGGCATCTGAAGCTTTCTTT
CDR3aa: CASSEDWASEAFF

d_gene: TRBD1
j_gene: TRBJ1-6
v_gene: TRBV6-1
abundance: few
CDR3nt: TGTGCCAGTCGACAGGGGGGCAATTCACCCCTCCACTTT
CDR3aa: CASRQGGNSPLHF

d_gene: TRBD2
j_gene: TRBJ2-1
v_gene: TRBV9
abundance: -
CDR3nt: TGTGCCAGCAGCGTCGGACTAGCGGGGGCCCCGAGCTCCTACAATGAGCAGTTCTTC
CDR3aa: CASSVGLAGAPSSYNEQFF

d_gene: TRBD2
j_gene: TRBJ2-7
v_gene: TRBV29-1
abundance: -
CDR3nt: TGCAGCGTAAAGGGACTAGCAGACCCCTTCTACGAGCAGTACTTC
CDR3aa: CSVKGLADPFYEQYF

d_gene: -
j_gene: TRBJ1-4
v_gene: TRBV25-1
abundance: once
CDR3nt: TGTGCCAGCAGTCCCACCCCGGGGGGGCTGAATGAAAAACTGTTTTTT
CDR3aa: CASSPTPGGLNEKLFF

d_gene: TRBD2
j_gene: TRBJ2-7
v_gene: TRBV4-1
abundance: -
CDR3nt: TGCGCCAGCAGCCAGGGAAGCGGGGGGGTAGCCTACGAGCAGTACTTC
CDR3aa: CASSQGSGGVAYEQYF

d_gene: -
j_gene: TRBJ1-5
v_gene: TRBV27
abundance: -
CDR3nt: TGTGCCAGCAGTTTATCGGACCCCTCCTTCAGGGTTTATCAGCCCCAGCATTTT
CDR3aa: CASSLSDPSFRVYQPQHF

d_gene: -
j_gene: TRBJ1-1
v_gene: TRBV7-6
abundance: few
CDR3nt: TGTGCCAGCAGTACAAGTACCCACCTCACTGAAGCTTTCTTT
CDR3aa: CASSTSTHLTEAFF

d_gene: -
j_gene: TRBJ1-2
v_gene: TRBV2
abundance: -
CDR3nt: TGTGCCAGCAGTTTAGACAGGCAAAACTATGGCTACACCTTC
CDR3aa: CASSLDRQNYGYTF

d_gene: -
j_gene: TRBJ2-2
v_gene: TRBV4-3
abundance: -
CDR3nt: TGCGCCAGCAGCCCGGGACTCATTAACACCGGGGAGCTGTTTTTT
CDR3aa: CASSPGLINTGELFF

d_gene: -
j_gene: TRBJ2-1
v_gene: TRBV7-3
abundance: -
CDR3nt: TGTGCCAGCAGCTTTACACCGGGACTTCCCAATGAGCAGTTCTTC
CDR3aa: CASSFTPGLPNEQFF

d_gene: TRBD1
j_gene: TRBJ2-1
v_gene: TRBV4-1
abundance: few
CDR3nt: TGCGCCAGCAGCCACGAGGGGGCGCCGGGGAATGAGCAGTTCTTC
CDR3aa: CASSHEGAPGNEQFF